This TCR beta chain comes out of a study of OX40 agonist ivuxolimab in advanced cancers. Overall study context: As their treatment, patients were administered ivuxolimab, an agonistic anti-OX40 (CD134) antibody. Anti-PD-1, anti-PD-L1 or anti-CTLA-4 therapy given earlier was allowed, and around 40% had some. Partial responses occurred in Three dose-escalation patients, one with hepatocellular carcinoma and two with cutaneous melanoma.

Study-level results: Clonal expansion was seen in CD4+ and CD8+ blood T cells by week 6 at 0.1 to 3.0 mg/kg.

Libraries were prepared by immunoSEQ multiplex PCR; TCRdb keeps only in-frame clonotypes and omits some of them. Counted here are 20,000 or so clones, more than 80% occurring once; the ten biggest clones make up more than 10%. The V and J ends lost 7 bases and 4 bases, in that order; junction bases with no gene match: 11. CDR1 and CDR2 from the germline V gene are MNHEY and SVGAGI. The CDR3 extends over 15 amino acids. Remarks on this clone: Its antigen remains unknown.

This sequence originates from an adult with an advanced solid tumor such as melanoma, head and neck, liver or kidney cancer. This specimen consisted of CD4+ or CD8+ T cells sorted from blood, obtained in a trial of the OX40 agonist ivuxolimab. The V gene is TRBV6-5, the J gene TRBJ2-3; TRBD2 matches at 7 bases. CDR3 sequence (DNA): TGTGCCAGCACCCCGGAGGCGGGAGATGCAGATACGCAGTATTTT. It codes for CASTPEAGDADTQYF.